The clone carrying this T cell receptor beta chain was counted a single time. Its target is not known. Germline CDR1 reads KGHSH; CDR2 reads LQKENI. This CDR3 comprises 18 residues. Trimming removed 3 bases at V and 0 bases at J, with 18 bases between. This record belongs to a study of OX40 agonist ivuxolimab in advanced cancers. Overall study results and limits: Specificity for antigen went undetermined in the expanded peripheral T cells. By week 6 at 0.1 to 3.0 mg/kg, blood CD4+ and CD8+ T cells had expanded clonally. Near-lowest levels of clonal expansion characterized partial responders at 0.1-3.0 mg/kg.

TCRdb keeps only in-frame clones here, not all; method: immunoSEQ multiplex PCR. The sample consists of about 64,000 clones, approximately 80% of them appearing once. This sample comprised CD4+ or CD8+ T cells sorted from blood, obtained in a trial of the OX40 agonist ivuxolimab. The chain carries TRBV18 and TRBJ1-3; possibly TRBD1 for D (5 bases). This sequence was found in an adult with an advanced solid tumor such as melanoma, head and neck, liver or kidney cancer. The CDR3 nucleotides read TGTGCCAGCTCACCGATCCAGGGTATTCCCCTCTCTGGAAACACCATATATTTT. This gives the protein CASSPIQGIPLSGNTIYF. Looking up the rest from reference TRBV18 and TRBJ1-3 gives the full variable domain: NAGVMQNPRHLVRRRGQEARLRCSPMKGHSHVYWYRQLPEEGLKFMVYLQKENIIDESGMPKERFSAEFPKEGPSILRIQQVVRGDSAAYFCASSPIQGIPLSGNTIYFGEGSWLTVV.